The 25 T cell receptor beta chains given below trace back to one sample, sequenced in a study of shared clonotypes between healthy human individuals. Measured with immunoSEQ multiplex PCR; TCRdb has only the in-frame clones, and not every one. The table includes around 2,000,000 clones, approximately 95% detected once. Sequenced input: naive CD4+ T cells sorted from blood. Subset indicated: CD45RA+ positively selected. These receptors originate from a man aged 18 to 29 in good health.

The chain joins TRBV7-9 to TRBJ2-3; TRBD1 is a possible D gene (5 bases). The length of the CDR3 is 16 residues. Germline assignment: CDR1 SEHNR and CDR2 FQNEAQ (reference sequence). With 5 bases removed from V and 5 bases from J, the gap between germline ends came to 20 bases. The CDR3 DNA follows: TGTGCCAGCAGCCTTAGGGGTAGTGGCATTGGAGATACGCAGTATTTT. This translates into CASSLRGSGIGDTQYF.

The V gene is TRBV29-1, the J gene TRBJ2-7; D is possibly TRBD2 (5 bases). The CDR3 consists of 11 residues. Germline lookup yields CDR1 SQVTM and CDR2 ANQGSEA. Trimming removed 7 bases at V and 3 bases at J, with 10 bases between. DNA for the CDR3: TGCAGCGACGGCGACTACTACGAGCAGTACTTC. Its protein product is CSDGDYYEQYF.

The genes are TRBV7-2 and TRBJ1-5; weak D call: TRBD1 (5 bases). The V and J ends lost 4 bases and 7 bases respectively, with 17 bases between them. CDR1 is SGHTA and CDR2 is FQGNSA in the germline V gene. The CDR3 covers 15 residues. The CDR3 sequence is CASSSGQGGAQPQHF. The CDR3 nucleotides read TGTGCCAGCAGCTCTGGGCAGGGAGGGGCCCAGCCCCAGCATTTT.

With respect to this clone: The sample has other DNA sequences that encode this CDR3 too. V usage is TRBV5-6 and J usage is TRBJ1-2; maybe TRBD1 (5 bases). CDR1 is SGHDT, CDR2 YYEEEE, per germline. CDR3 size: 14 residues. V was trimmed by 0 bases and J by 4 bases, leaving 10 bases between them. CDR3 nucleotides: TGTGCCAGCAGCTTGGGTCAGGGCTCCTATGGCTACACCTTC. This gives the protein CASSLGQGSYGYTF.

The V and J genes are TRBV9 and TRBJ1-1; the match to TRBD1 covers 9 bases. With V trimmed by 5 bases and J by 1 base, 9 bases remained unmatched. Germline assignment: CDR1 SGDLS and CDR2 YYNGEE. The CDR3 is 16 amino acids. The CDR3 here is CASSLTGGAENTEAFF. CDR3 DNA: TGTGCCAGCAGTCTCACAGGGGGCGCGGAGAACACTGAAGCTTTCTTT.

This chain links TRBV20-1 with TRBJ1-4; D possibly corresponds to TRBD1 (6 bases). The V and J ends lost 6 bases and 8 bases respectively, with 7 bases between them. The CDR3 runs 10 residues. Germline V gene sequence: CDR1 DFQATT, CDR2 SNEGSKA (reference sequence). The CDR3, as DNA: TGCAGTGCCGGGGGCGAAAAACTGTTTTTT. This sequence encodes CSAGGEKLFF.

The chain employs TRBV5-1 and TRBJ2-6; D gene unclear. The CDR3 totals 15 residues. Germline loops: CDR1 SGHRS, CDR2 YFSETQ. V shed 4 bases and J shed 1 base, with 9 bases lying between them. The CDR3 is CASSAGPSGANVLTF. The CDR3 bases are TGCGCCAGCAGCGCCGGCCCATCTGGGGCCAACGTCCTGACTTTC.

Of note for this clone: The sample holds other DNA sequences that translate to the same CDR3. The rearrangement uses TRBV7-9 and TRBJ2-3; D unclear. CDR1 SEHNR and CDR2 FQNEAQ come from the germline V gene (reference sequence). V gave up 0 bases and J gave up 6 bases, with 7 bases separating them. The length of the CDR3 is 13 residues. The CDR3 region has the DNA TGTGCCAGCAGCTTAGCGGGCGCCGATACGCAGTATTTT. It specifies CASSLAGADTQYF.

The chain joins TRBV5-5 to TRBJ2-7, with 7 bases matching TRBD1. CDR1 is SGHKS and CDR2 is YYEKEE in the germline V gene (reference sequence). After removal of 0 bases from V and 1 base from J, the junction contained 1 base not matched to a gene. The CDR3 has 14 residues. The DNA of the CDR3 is TGTGCCAGCAGCTTGGAGGGACAGTCCTACGAGCAGTACTTC. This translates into CASSLEGQSYEQYF.

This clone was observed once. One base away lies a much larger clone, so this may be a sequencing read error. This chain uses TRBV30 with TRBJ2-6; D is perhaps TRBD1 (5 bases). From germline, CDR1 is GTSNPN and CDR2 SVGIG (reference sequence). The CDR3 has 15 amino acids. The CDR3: CAWRNFRSGANALTF. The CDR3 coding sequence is TGTGCCTGGCGGAACTTCCGCTCTGGGGCCAACGCCCTGACTTTC.

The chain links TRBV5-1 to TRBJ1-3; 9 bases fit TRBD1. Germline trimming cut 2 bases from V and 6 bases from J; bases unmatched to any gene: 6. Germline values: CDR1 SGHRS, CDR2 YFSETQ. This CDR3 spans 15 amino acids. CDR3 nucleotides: TGCGCCAGCAGCTTAGCACAGGGGGCGGAAAACACCATATATTTT. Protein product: CASSLAQGAENTIYF.

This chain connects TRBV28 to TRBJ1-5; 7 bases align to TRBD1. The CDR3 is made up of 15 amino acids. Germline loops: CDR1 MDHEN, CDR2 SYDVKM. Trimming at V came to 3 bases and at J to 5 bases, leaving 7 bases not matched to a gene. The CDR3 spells CASSFSVQGYQPQHF. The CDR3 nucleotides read TGTGCCAGCAGTTTTTCAGTACAGGGGTATCAGCCCCAGCATTTT. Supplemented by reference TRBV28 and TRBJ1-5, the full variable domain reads DVKVTQSSRYLVKRTGEKVFLECVQDMDHENMFWYRQDPGLGLRLIYFSYDVKMKEKGDIPEGYSVSREKKERFSLILESASTNQTSMYLCASSFSVQGYQPQHFGDGTRLSIL.

CDR3 loop: CASSLRTVNQPQHF. CDR3 coding DNA: TGTGCCAGCAGCCTCAGGACGGTGAATCAGCCCCAGCATTTT. The rearrangement uses TRBV6-1 and TRBJ1-5; D remains ambiguous. Germline V gene lookup returns CDR1 MNHNS and CDR2 SASEGT. The V gene lost 6 bases and the J gene lost 4 bases, with 13 bases spanning the gap. The CDR3 loop spans 14 amino acids.

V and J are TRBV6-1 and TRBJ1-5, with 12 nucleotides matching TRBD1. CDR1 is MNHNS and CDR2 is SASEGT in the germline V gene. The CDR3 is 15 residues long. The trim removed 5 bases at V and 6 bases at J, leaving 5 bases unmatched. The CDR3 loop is CASSPGQGAPQPQHF. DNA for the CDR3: TGTGCCAGCAGTCCGGGACAGGGGGCCCCTCAGCCCCAGCATTTT.

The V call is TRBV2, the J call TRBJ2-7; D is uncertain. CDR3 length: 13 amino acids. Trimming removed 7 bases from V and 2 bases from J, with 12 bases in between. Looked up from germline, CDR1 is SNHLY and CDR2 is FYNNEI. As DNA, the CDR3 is TGTGCCAGCAAGGGTTCGAATACCTACGAGCAGTACTTC. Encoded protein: CASKGSNTYEQYF.

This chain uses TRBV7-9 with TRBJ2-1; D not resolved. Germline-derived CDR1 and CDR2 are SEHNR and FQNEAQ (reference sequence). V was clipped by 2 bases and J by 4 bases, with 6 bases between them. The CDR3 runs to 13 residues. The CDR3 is CASSLKVYNEQFF. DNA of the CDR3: TGTGCCAGCAGCTTAAAGGTTTACAATGAGCAGTTCTTC.

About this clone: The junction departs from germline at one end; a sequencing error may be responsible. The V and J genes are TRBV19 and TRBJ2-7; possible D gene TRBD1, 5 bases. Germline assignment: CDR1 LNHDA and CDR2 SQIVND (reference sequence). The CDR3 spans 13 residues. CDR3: CASSMDSAAGKNF. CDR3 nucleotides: TGTGCCAGTAGTATGGATAGTGCAGCAGGGAAGAACTTC.

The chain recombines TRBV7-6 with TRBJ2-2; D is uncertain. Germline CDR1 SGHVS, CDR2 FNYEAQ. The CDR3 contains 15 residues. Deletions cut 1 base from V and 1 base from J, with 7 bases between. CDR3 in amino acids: CASSLDSLNTGELFF. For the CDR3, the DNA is TGTGCCAGCAGCTTAGACAGCCTGAACACCGGGGAGCTGTTTTTT.

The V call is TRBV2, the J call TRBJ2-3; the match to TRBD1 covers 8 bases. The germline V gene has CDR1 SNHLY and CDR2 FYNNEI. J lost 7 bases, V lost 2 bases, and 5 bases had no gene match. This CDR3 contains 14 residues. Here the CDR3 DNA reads TGTGCCAGCAGTGAACGGACAGGGAGCAATACGCAGTATTTT. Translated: CASSERTGSNTQYF.

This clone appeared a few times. This CDR3 is CASSLYEGTDTQYF. The CDR3 nucleotides are TGCGCCAGCAGCTTGTATGAGGGCACAGATACGCAGTATTTT. The rearrangement uses TRBV5-1 and TRBJ2-3; no firm D call. The CDR3 spans 14 residues. Germline CDR1 reads SGHRS; CDR2 reads YFSETQ. Trimming took 1 base from V and 1 from J, leaving 7 bases between them.

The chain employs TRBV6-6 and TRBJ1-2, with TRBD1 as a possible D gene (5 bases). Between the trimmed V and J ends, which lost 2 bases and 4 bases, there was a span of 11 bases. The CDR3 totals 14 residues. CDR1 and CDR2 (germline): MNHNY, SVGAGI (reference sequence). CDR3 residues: CASSYDDRVYGYTF. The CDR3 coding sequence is TGTGCCAGCAGTTACGATGACAGAGTCTATGGCTACACCTTC.

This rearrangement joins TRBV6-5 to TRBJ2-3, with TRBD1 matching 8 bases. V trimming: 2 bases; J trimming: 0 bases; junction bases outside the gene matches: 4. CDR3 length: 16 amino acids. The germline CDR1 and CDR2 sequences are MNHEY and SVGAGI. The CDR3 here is CASSYLTGASTDTQYF. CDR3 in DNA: TGTGCCAGCAGTTACCTGACAGGGGCTAGCACAGATACGCAGTATTTT.

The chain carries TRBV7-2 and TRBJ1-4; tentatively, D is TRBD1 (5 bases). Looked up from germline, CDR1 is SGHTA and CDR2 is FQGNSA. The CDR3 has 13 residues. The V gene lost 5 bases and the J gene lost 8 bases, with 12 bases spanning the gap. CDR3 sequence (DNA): TGTGCCAGCAGCCTCAAAGGGGAGGAAAAACTGTTTTTT. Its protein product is CASSLKGEEKLFF.

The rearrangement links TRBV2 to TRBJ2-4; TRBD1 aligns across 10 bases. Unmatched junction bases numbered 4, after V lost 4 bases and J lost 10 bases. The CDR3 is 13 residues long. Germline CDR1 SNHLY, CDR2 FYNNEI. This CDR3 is CASSGDRGPIQYF. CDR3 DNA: TGTGCCAGCAGTGGGGACAGGGGCCCTATTCAGTACTTC.

DNA of the CDR3: TGTGCCAGCAGAACTAGCGGGGCAAAAAACATTCAGTACTTC. Residues: CASRTSGAKNIQYF. The chain couples TRBV7-2 to TRBJ2-4; 10 bases fit TRBD2. Germline V gene sequence: CDR1 SGHTA, CDR2 FQGNSA. Losses at the gene ends were 6 bases for V and 4 bases for J; bases not matched to a gene: 3. This CDR3 spans 14 amino acids.